This T cell receptor (beta chain) was sequenced during a study of chemoradiotherapy in HPV16-positive cancers. Using immunoSEQ multiplex PCR, the repertoire was profiled, and TCRdb retains in-frame clones only, with some absent. The repertoire holds about 32,000 clones, with 70% to 90% as singletons. V lost 10 bases to trimming and J lost 6 bases; unmatched junction nucleotides: 10. CDR1 is MNHEY and CDR2 is SVGAGI in the germline V gene. This CDR3 spans 14 amino acids. In the case of this clone: Its antigen is not identified.

Findings and limits, study-wide: Candidate HPV-specific clones and E7-related TCR motifs grew in tumor during treatment.

Samples were taken several times over chemoradiotherapy. This sample comprised blood, obtained from a patient who underwent chemoradiotherapy. This receptor was obtained from a human donor with HPV-associated anogenital cancer. The chain carries TRBV6-5 and TRBJ2-1; TRBD1 matches at 9 bases. The CDR3: CATKPGQGANEQFF. The CDR3 region has the DNA TGTGCCACCAAGCCGGGACAGGGTGCCAATGAGCAGTTCTTC.